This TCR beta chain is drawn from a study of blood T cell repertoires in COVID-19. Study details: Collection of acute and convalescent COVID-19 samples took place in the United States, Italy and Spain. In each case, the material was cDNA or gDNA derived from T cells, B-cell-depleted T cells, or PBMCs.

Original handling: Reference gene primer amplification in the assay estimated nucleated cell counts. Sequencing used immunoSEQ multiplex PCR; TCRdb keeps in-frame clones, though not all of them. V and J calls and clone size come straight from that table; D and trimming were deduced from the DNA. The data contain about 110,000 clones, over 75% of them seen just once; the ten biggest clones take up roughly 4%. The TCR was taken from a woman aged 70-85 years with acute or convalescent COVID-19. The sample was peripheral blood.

The CDR3 protein is CASSSPLQGDYGYTF. The CDR3 region has the DNA TGTGCCAGCAGCTCACCTTTACAGGGGGACTATGGCTACACCTTC. The chain has TRBV5-4 and TRBJ1-2; 8 bases align to TRBD1. CDR3 length: 15 residues. V trimming: 3 bases; J trimming: 3 bases; junction bases outside the gene matches: 7. Germline-derived CDR1 and CDR2 are SGHNT and YYREEE (reference sequence).